This T cell receptor (beta chain) is from a study of CD8+ T cells in alopecia areata. On the study more broadly: Treated patients swallowed 5 to 10 mg of oral tofacitinib twice daily.

This CDR3 comprises 14 residues. Germline CDR1 and CDR2: MNHEY and SMNVEV (reference sequence). J was trimmed by 4 bases and V by 4 bases; bases with no gene match: 7. The treatment here: oral pan-JAK inhibitor, 5-10 mg twice daily. Reverse transcription of extracted RNA yielded cDNA, which provided the sequencing template. Here immunoSEQ multiplex PCR was the method, and the copy in TCRdb shows in-frame clones only, minus some. The table shows some 180,000 clones, with 53% occurring only once. Sequencing used CD8+ T cells sorted from blood, obtained at week 24, from a patient treated with tofacitinib. The gene calls are TRBV27 and TRBJ2-7; TRBD1 matches at 7 bases. The origin of this receptor is a human donor with alopecia areata. The CDR3 region has the DNA TGTGCCAGCAGTTCAGACAGGGATTTATACGAGCAGTACTTC. Amino acids: CASSSDRDLYEQYF.